The T cell receptor beta chain described here comes from a study of identical twins. TCRdb re-derived calls from the 5' RACE reads in MiXCR, one entry per CDR3 protein. This repertoire shows 420,000 or so distinct CDR3 sequences, around 18% found once; its top ten account for around 10%. This clonotype was counted at least ten times. This TCR was recovered from a man aged 50-59 years in good health. Source material: naive T cells sorted from blood.

In DNA, the CDR3 is TGTGCCAGCAGTTCCACTAGCGGGGGGGCGACAGATACGCAGTATTTT. It codes for CASSSTSGGATDTQYF. This chain links TRBV12-3 or TRBV12-4 with TRBJ2-3; 13 nucleotides agree with TRBD2. The CDR3 spans 16 residues. J lost 3 bases, V lost 4 bases, and 4 bases had no gene match.